Shown below are 15 T cell receptor beta chains from a single sample sequenced in a study of graft-versus-host responses after intestinal transplantation. No antigens are known for them. Generated by immunoSEQ multiplex PCR, the TCRdb table keeps only in-frame clones and is missing some. The data hold about 90,000 clones, with under 95% observed a single time. The input for sequencing was unstimulated CD4+ T cells sorted from spleen or lymph node cells, taken before transplant. The receptors originated from a human donor who was the organ donor for an intestinal transplant.

V gene TRBV19 combines with J gene TRBJ1-2, with 9 bases identical to TRBD1. CDR1 LNHDA and CDR2 SQIVND come from the germline V gene (reference sequence). The CDR3 spans 18 residues. V lost 3 bases to trimming and J lost 2 bases; unmatched junction nucleotides: 13. The CDR3 DNA follows: TGTGCCAGTAGTATTTATTCGGGACAGGGTGAACGGAACTATGGCTACACCTTC. The encoded protein is CASSIYSGQGERNYGYTF.

The sample holds one count of this clone. The V call is TRBV7-3, the J call TRBJ2-5, with D possibly matching TRBD1 (6 bases). There are 14 residues in the CDR3. Trimming shortened V by 2 bases and J by 2 bases, and 9 bases separated the two germline ends. The germline CDR1 and CDR2 sequences are SGHTA and FQGTGA. CDR3: CASSLLGQQETQYF. CDR3 in DNA: TGTGCCAGCAGCTTACTCGGACAGCAAGAGACCCAGTACTTC.

The genes are TRBV10-1 and TRBJ2-1, with 10 positions matching TRBD2. J was trimmed by 8 bases and V by 4 bases; bases with no gene match: 8. Germline loops: CDR1 WNHNN, CDR2 SYGVQD (reference sequence). There are 15 residues in the CDR3. The CDR3 DNA follows: TGCGCCAGCAGTGTGACTAGCGGGCGTTGGGATGAGCAGTTCTTC. Protein product: CASSVTSGRWDEQFF.

The gene calls are TRBV7-9 and TRBJ2-4; 14 bases are a match to TRBD2. Germline CDR1 reads SEHNR; CDR2 reads FQNEAQ (reference sequence). The trim removed 5 bases at V and 4 bases at J, leaving 7 bases unmatched. The CDR3 runs to 17 residues. In nucleotides, the CDR3 is TGTGCCAGCAGCGGATGGACTAGCGGGGGGACTAAAAACATTCAGTACTTC. Translated, it gives CASSGWTSGGTKNIQYF.

This clone was seen just once. The chain couples TRBV4-1 to TRBJ1-3; D is unresolved. The germline gives CDR1 MGHRA, CDR2 YSYEKL. Trimming removed 0 bases at V and 0 bases at J, with 12 bases between. CDR3 length equals 17 residues. The CDR3 loop reads CASSQDLTESSGNTIYF. The CDR3 DNA follows: TGCGCCAGCAGCCAAGATCTCACAGAGAGCTCTGGAAACACCATATATTTT.

The count of this clone is one. The chain couples TRBV14 to TRBJ2-7, with TRBD2 matching 14 bases. CDR1 and CDR2 (germline): SGHDN, FVKESK. Trimming took 1 base from V and 4 from J; bases not matched to a gene: 0. The CDR3 covers 15 residues. In DNA form, the CDR3 reads TGTGCCAGCAGCCAAGGACTAGCGGGGGGGTACGAGCAGTACTTC. Amino acid sequence: CASSQGLAGGYEQYF. Supplemented by reference TRBV14 and TRBJ2-7, the full variable domain reads EAGVTQFPSHSVIEKGQTVTLRCDPISGHDNLYWYRRVMGKEIKFLLHFVKESKQDESGMPNNRFLAERTGGTYSTLKVQPAELEDSGVYFCASSQGLAGGYEQYFGPGTRLTVT.

This chain links TRBV5-8 with TRBJ2-3, with D perhaps TRBD1 (5 bases). The germline gives CDR1 SGHTS, CDR2 YDEGEE. Trimming removed 3 bases at V and 3 bases at J, with 11 bases between. The CDR3 consists of 14 residues. As DNA, the CDR3 is TGTGCCAGCAGCTCCAGGGTTTTTACAGATACGCAGTATTTT. Translating it yields CASSSRVFTDTQYF.

This clone was seen a few times. The chain is built from TRBV25-1 and TRBJ2-7; D is ambiguous. Germline-derived CDR1 and CDR2 are MGHDK and SYGVNS. The CDR3 totals 11 residues. The V end lost 6 bases, the J end lost 5 bases, and 8 bases lay between the germline ends. This CDR3 reads CASSTVHEQYF. The CDR3 bases are TGTGCCAGCAGCACAGTCCACGAGCAGTACTTC.

This clone showed up just once. The chain uses TRBV27 and TRBJ2-1, with D unresolved. V was shortened by 9 bases and J by 0 bases, with 24 bases between the two germline ends. The CDR3 sequence is 18 residues long. The V gene's germline CDR1 is MNHEY and CDR2 SMNVEV (reference sequence). The CDR3 reads CASMSRSWSMSSYNEQFF. The CDR3 DNA reads as TGTGCCAGTATGAGTCGTTCCTGGTCCATGAGCTCCTACAATGAGCAGTTCTTC.

The rearrangement uses TRBV11-2 and TRBJ1-2; the D gene is possibly TRBD1 (5 bases). Trimming stripped 6 bases from V and 8 bases from J, with 13 bases between. The CDR3 contains 12 residues. Germline values: CDR1 SGHAT, CDR2 FQNNGV. CDR3 DNA: TGTGCCAGCAGGGAGGAGGGACGGGGCTACACCTTC. Protein sequence: CASREEGRGYTF. Based on the CDR3 plus reference TRBV11-2 and TRBJ1-2, the full variable domain is EAGVAQSPRYKIIEKRQSVAFWCNPISGHATLYWYQQILGQGPKLLIQFQNNGVVDDSQLPKDRFSAERLKGVDSTLKIQPAKLEDSAVYLCASREEGRGYTFGSGTRLTVV.

This rearrangement joins TRBV29-1 to TRBJ1-1; D unclear. In germline, CDR1 is SQVTM, CDR2 ANQGSEA. The length of the CDR3 is 12 residues. V shed 4 bases and J shed 1 base, with 7 bases lying between them. The CDR3 DNA follows: TGCAGCGTTGGACACCCGAACACTGAAGCTTTCTTT. This codes for CSVGHPNTEAFF.

The V call is TRBV15, the J call TRBJ1-2; TRBD1 might be the D (5 bases). Germline CDR1 reads LNHNV; CDR2 reads YYDKDF (reference sequence). Deletions cut 2 bases from V and 8 bases from J, with 18 bases between. The length of the CDR3 is 15 residues. CDR3 DNA: TGTGCCACCAGCAGACACTCTACGATAGGGGAAGGCTACACCTTC. It translates to CATSRHSTIGEGYTF.

This clone was seen only once. V usage is TRBV10-1 and J usage is TRBJ2-1; 11 nucleotides align to TRBD2. This CDR3 comprises 16 residues. Germline V gives CDR1 WNHNN, CDR2 SYGVQD (reference sequence). The junction had 7 bases not matched to a gene; V was cut back by 6 bases and J by 3 bases. The CDR3 DNA reads TGCGCCAGCAGCCCCACTAGCGGGGGAAACTACAATGAGCAGTTCTTC. Its protein product is CASSPTSGGNYNEQFF.

The rearrangement uses TRBV25-1 and TRBJ2-1, with 8 bases identical to TRBD1. Germline CDR1 reads MGHDK; CDR2 reads SYGVNS. There are 15 residues in the CDR3. V was pared by 4 bases and J by 2 bases, with 4 bases of the junction left unmatched. The DNA for the CDR3 is TGTGCCAGCAGTGTTCAGGGGGCGACCTACAATGAGCAGTTCTTC. It codes for CASSVQGATYNEQFF.

This clone was counted once. The chain combines TRBV30 with TRBJ1-2; a weak D match, TRBD1 (5 bases). Germline assignment: CDR1 GTSNPN and CDR2 SVGIG (reference sequence). The CDR3 loop spans 14 amino acids. Trimming stripped 1 base from V and 8 bases from J, with 17 bases between. CDR3 bases: TGTGCCTGGAGTGCCCGGACAAACGTTAGAGGCTACACCTTC. Its protein is CAWSARTNVRGYTF.